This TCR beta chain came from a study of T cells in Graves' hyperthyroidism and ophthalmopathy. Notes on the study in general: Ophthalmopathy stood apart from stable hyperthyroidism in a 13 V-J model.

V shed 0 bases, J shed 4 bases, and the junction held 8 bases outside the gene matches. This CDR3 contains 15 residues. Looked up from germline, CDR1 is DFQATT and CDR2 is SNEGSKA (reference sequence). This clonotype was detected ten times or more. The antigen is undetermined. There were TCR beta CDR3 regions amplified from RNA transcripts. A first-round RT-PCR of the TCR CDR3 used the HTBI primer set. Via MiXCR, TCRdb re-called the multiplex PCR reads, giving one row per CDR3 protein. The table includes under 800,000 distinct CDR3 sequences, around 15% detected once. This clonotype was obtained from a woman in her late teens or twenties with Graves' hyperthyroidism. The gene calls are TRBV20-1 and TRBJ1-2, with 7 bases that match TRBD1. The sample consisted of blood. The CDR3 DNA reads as TGCAGTGCTAGAGATAGGGACAGAAACCTCTATGGCTACACCTTC. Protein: CSARDRDRNLYGYTF.